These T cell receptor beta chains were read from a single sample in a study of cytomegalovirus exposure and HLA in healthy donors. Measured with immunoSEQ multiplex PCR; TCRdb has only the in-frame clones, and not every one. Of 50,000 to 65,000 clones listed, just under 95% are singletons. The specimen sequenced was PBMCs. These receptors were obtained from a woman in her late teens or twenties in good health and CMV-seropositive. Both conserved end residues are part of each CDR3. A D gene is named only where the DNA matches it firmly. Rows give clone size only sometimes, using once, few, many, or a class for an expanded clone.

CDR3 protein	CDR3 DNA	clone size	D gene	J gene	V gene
CASSLEAPEDTQYF	TGCGCCAGCAGCTTGGAGGCCCCGGAGGATACGCAGTATTTT	NA	NA	TRBJ2-3	TRBV5-1
CASSGIRDSHYEQYF	TGTGCCAGCAGCGGAATCCGGGACAGCCACTACGAGCAGTACTTC	medium-sized	TRBD1	TRBJ2-7	TRBV9
CASSLGGGEYEQYF	TGCGCCAGCAGCTTGGGGGGCGGGGAATACGAGCAGTACTTC	few	NA	TRBJ2-7	TRBV5-1
CASSPTGGQETQYF	TGCGCCAGCAGCCCGACAGGGGGCCAAGAGACCCAGTACTTC	NA	TRBD1	TRBJ2-5	TRBV5-1
CSVDPRGTNNEQFF	TGCAGCGTTGACCCCCGCGGGACCAACAATGAGCAGTTCTTC	NA	NA	TRBJ2-1	TRBV29-1
CASSFEGQAYEQYF	TGTGCCAGCAGTTTCGAGGGACAGGCCTACGAGCAGTACTTC	NA	TRBD1	TRBJ2-7	TRBV27
CASSLRLSAYNEQFF	TGTGCCAGCAGCTTACGTCTAAGCGCTTACAATGAGCAGTTCTTC	NA	NA	TRBJ2-1	TRBV11-2
CASSYPSRTNTEAFF	TGTGCCAGCAGTTACCCTTCTCGTACAAACACTGAAGCTTTCTTT	NA	NA	TRBJ1-1	TRBV6-6
CASRDRGNSPLHF	TGTGCCAGCCGGGACAGGGGAAATTCACCCCTCCACTTT	few	TRBD1	TRBJ1-6	TRBV27
CASSIFRQNEKLFF	TGTGCCAGTAGTATATTCCGACAGAATGAAAAACTGTTTTTT	NA	NA	TRBJ1-4	TRBV19
CASSLHGLAGGMETQYF	TGTGCCAGCAGTTTACACGGCCTAGCGGGGGGGATGGAGACCCAGTACTTC	NA	TRBD2	TRBJ2-5	TRBV28
CASSQGGDFYEQYF	TGTGCCAGCAGCCAAGGGGGGGATTTCTACGAGCAGTACTTC	NA	NA	TRBJ2-7	TRBV4-2
CASSQGLAGVGDTDTQYF	TGTGCCAGCAGCCAAGGACTAGCGGGAGTAGGAGATACAGATACGCAGTATTTT	NA	TRBD2	TRBJ2-3	TRBV9
CASSLFLLSSHRGNTEAFF	TGTGCCAGCAGCTTATTTCTCCTTTCCTCACACAGGGGAAACACTGAAGCTTTCTTT	NA	TRBD1	TRBJ1-1	TRBV11-2
CASSSRTGGDGYTF	TGTGCCAGCAGCTCAAGGACAGGGGGCGATGGCTACACCTTC	once	TRBD1	TRBJ1-2	TRBV7-8
CSCSVEGNEKLFF	TGCAGCTGTTCCGTGGAGGGTAATGAAAAACTGTTTTTT	NA	NA	TRBJ1-4	TRBV29-1
CASSPSEELYEQYF	TGTGCCAGCAGCCCCTCCGAGGAACTCTACGAGCAGTACTTC	NA	NA	TRBJ2-7	TRBV7-9
CATSHGSSYNEQFF	TGTGCCACCAGCCACGGGAGCTCCTACAATGAGCAGTTCTTC	NA	NA	TRBJ2-1	TRBV15
CASSEMAGGSYGYTF	TGTGCCAGCAGTGAAATGGCAGGGGGCTCCTATGGCTACACCTTC	NA	TRBD1	TRBJ1-2	TRBV6-1
CASRTPFLGSGANVLTF	TGTGCCAGCAGGACGCCTTTCCTCGGGTCTGGGGCCAACGTCCTGACTTTC	NA	NA	TRBJ2-6	TRBV28
CASSLGEGHNQPQHF	TGTGCCAGCAGTTTAGGGGAGGGACACAATCAGCCCCAGCATTTT	NA	NA	TRBJ1-5	TRBV27
CASSPRGGGGGQPQHF	TGTGCCAGCAGTCCAAGGGGTGGGGGAGGGGGACAGCCCCAGCATTTT	once	NA	TRBJ1-5	TRBV27
CASTRGGRRGETQYF	TGTGCCAGCACGCGGGGGGGCCGGAGGGGAGAGACCCAGTACTTC	NA	TRBD2	TRBJ2-5	TRBV6-5
CASRVGGGTEAFF	TGTGCCAGCAGGGTGGGGGGAGGCACTGAAGCTTTCTTT	NA	NA	TRBJ1-1	TRBV7-2
CASDSGTVNSPLHF	TGTGCCTCAGACTCCGGGACAGTAAATTCACCCCTCCACTTT	NA	TRBD1	TRBJ1-6	TRBV30
CATSRDGEGLAYNEQFF	TGTGCCACCAGCAGAGATGGCGAGGGCCTCGCCTACAATGAGCAGTTCTTC	once	NA	TRBJ2-1	TRBV15
CASSLFTSGGVGEQFF	TGTGCCAGCAGCCTTTTTACTAGCGGGGGGGTAGGAGAGCAGTTCTTC	NA	TRBD2	TRBJ2-1	TRBV11-1
CASSFGARGMEQYF	TGTGCCAGCAGCTTTGGGGCAAGGGGGATGGAGCAGTACTTC	NA	NA	TRBJ2-7	TRBV7-2
CATQPGTSGSWETQYF	TGCGCCACCCAACCCGGGACTAGCGGGAGTTGGGAGACCCAGTACTTC	NA	TRBD2	TRBJ2-5	TRBV10-1
CASSERGRAGRQFF	TGTGCCAGCAGTGAGAGGGGGAGAGCGGGACGGCAGTTCTTC	NA	NA	TRBJ2-1	TRBV25-1
CATREGAFPTYEQYF	TGTGCCACCAGGGAGGGCGCTTTTCCCACCTACGAGCAGTACTTC	NA	NA	TRBJ2-7	TRBV15
CASRGSGGNTGELFF	TGTGCCAGCAGGGGGAGCGGGGGCAACACCGGGGAGCTGTTTTTT	once	TRBD2	TRBJ2-2	TRBV2
CASTGLSDEKLFF	TGTGCCAGCACAGGGCTTTCGGATGAAAAACTGTTTTTT	NA	NA	TRBJ1-4	TRBV27
CASSLTGTGDEKLFF	TGCGCCAGCAGCTTGACCGGGACAGGGGACGAAAAACTGTTTTTT	NA	TRBD1	TRBJ1-4	TRBV5-1
CASRSAGGRLGYTF	TGTGCCAGCAGATCCGCCGGGGGTAGGTTGGGCTACACCTTC	NA	NA	TRBJ1-2	TRBV28